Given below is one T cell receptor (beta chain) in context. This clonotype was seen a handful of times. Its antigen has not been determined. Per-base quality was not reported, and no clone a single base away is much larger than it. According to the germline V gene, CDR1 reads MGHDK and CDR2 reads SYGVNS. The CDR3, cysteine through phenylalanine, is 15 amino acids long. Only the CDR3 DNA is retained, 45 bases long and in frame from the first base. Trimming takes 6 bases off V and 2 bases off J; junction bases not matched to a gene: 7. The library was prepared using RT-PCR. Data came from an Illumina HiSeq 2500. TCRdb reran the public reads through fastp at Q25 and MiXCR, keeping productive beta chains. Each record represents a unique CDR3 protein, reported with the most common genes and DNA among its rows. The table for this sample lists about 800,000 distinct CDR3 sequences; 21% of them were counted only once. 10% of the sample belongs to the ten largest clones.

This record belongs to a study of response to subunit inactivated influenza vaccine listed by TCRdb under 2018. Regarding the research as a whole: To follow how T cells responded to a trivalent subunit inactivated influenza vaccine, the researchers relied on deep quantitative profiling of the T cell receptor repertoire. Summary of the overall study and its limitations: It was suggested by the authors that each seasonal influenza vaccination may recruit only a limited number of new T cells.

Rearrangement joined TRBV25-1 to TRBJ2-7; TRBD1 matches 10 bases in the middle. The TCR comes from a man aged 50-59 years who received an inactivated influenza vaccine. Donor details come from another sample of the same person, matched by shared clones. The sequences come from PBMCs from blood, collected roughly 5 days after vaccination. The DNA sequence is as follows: TGTGCCAGCAGCCCGGGACAGGGGATTACCTACGAGCAGTACTTC. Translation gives CASSPGQGITYEQYF.